This T cell receptor (beta chain) is from a study of siplizumab effects on memory and regulatory T cells. Regarding the study as a whole: Only a minority of proliferating CD4+ or CD8+ clones had an assignable naive or memory phenotype, with roughly 80-96% lacking one. Significantly reduced by siplizumab was the cumulative frequency of alloreactive sequences, namely those traceable to unstimulated CD4+ memory cells.

TCRdb's table, derived via immunoSEQ multiplex PCR, lists solely in-frame clones and lacks some. There are 65,000 to 90,000 clones in the sample; just over 90% occur only once, and less than 5.5% lies in the top ten. As concerns this clone: Its target is unknown.

This receptor was identified in a human donor in good health. Sequencing used CD8+ T cells sorted from blood.

CDR3 in DNA: TGTGCCAGCAGTTGGTCAGATTCCTACAATGAGCAGTTCTTC. Its translation: CASSWSDSYNEQFF. The V call is TRBV28, the J call TRBJ2-1; D not resolved. This CDR3 region has 14 residues. Trimming stripped 4 bases from V and 1 base from J, with 8 bases between. Looked up from germline, CDR1 is MDHEN and CDR2 is SYDVKM.